This T cell receptor (beta chain) was obtained from a study of cytomegalovirus exposure and HLA in healthy donors (dated by TCRdb to 2016 to 2017). For the wider study: An earlier analysis of some 600 of the donors reported approximately 300 Gb of sequence data and some 110 million unique TCR beta sequences obtained from roughly 170 million T cells. An early release covering roughly 580 HLA-typed donors comprised approximately 300 gigabases of sequencing data and tens of millions of unique TCR sequences. The genetic ancestry cluster associated with self-reported Caucasian donors included 81% of the 300 to 450 genotyped donors. The study was designed to test whether signatures of past pathogen exposure could be identified by cataloging public T cell receptors. The study profiled the T cell repertoires of around 700 subjects by immunosequencing and related them to cytomegalovirus serostatus. A separate validation cohort of approximately 120 different subjects was used in addition to the 666-subject first cohort. High-throughput TCR immunosequencing, statistical association of individual TCRs with disease status, and machine learning were combined to predict cytomegalovirus infection status. A later analysis re-examined previously published TCR beta repertoires from more than 600 donors and added high-resolution HLA genotyping to investigate patterns of TCR occurrence. Rather than drawing on any new phenotypic data, the later analysis identified candidate immune exposures from TCR beta sequences and the way those sequences occurred across donors. An earlier analysis of approximately 640 of the donors applied high-throughput TCR beta sequencing to assess whether each TCR beta V gene segment acted as functional or pseudogenic. Donor age, sex, ethnicity and CMV serostatus were collected together with the repertoire data. In a later genetic analysis, genome-wide SNP genotypes for about 55% of the roughly 700 donors were used, and that subset was treated as a discovery cohort. All discovery cohort repertoires had been generated on a single sequencing platform. Both class I and class II loci were covered by HLA typing, at four-digit resolution. The number of donors typed differed by locus, with roughly 620-630 for A, B, C, DRB1 and DQB1, about 500 for DQA1, under 610 for DPA1, and under 490 for DPB1. A handful of DR-DQ haplotypes were handled as single units for association and clustering because linkage in the cohort was strong. Across approximately 420 genotyped donors of the cohort, an average of about 240,000 unique TCR beta nucleotide sequences per donor were sequenced, and roughly 20% of those sequences were non-productive.

The cohort comprised several hundred healthy bone marrow donors. Cohort members were all nominally healthy when sampled, although unrecorded immune exposures were likely present. The donor was CMV seronegative and belonged to the group of 352 seronegative cohort members. Every donor gave a peripheral blood sample, and the peripheral blood mononuclear cells from that sample were used for TCR beta sequencing. Genomic DNA was extracted from the blood cell samples with the Qiagen DNeasy Blood Extraction Kit. CDR1 and CDR2 were assigned from the germline V gene as SGHRS and YFSETQ. The CDR3 numbers 15 residues from cysteine through phenylalanine. Of all the DNA, just the CDR3 is kept, 45 bases in frame from base 1. The junction shows trimming of 4 bases on V and 2 bases on J, plus 15 bases between the germline ends. General study outcomes and caveats: The classifier was reported to diagnose cytomegalovirus status with high specificity and sensitivity in both the original cohort and the validation cohort. A further reported finding was that TCR beta sequences accurately predicted the HLA-A and HLA-B alleles for most subjects in the first cohort. The cohort was sequenced for TCR beta chains only, and without alpha or paired-chain data the features that could be detected were limited. In an earlier analysis of some 550 of the donors, most TCR beta V segments were observed in productive rearrangements about 90% or about 30% of the time, broadly matching IMGT annotations. Strong co-occurrence of HLA alleles, especially DR and DQ, made assigning TCR associations to individual alleles difficult. Most TCR sequences were seen in very few donors, while some public TCRs were found in many individuals. Correlated functional status among segregating V segments might be attributable to linkage disequilibrium, but an unknown experimental factor could not be ruled out. A later analysis found that most CMV-associated TCR beta chains appeared HLA-restricted, with HLA associations seemingly driven largely by CMV exposure. Several of the top co-occurrence clusters appeared to be linked to parvovirus B19, influenza, CMV and Epstein-Barr virus, according to a later analysis. The presence/absence analyses assumed that sequencing depth was roughly uniform across donors, and that assumption may not be true. It was suggested by the authors that the approach could potentially be generalized to other disease states and immunological phenotypes. According to a later analysis, TCR association rates differed among HLA loci, with DRB1 alleles showing the most associated TCRs and HLA-C alleles showing the fewest. Because HLA typing was unavailable for some donors at each locus, only the typed subset was used in association tests. In a later analysis, HLA-associated TCR beta chains were found to be more clonally expanded and to have lower generation probabilities than equally common non-associated chains. Because counts were too low, about 18 rarely observed V segments, including chromosome 9 orphons, were excluded from the earlier analysis of 587 of the donors. Some IMGT-functional V segments, including TRBV6-2 and TRBV6-3, could not be distinguished by the 87-base-pair reads and were therefore excluded. In the study, around 160 TCR beta chains were listed as associated with cytomegalovirus. In vitro tests confirmed that a few of the cytomegalovirus-associated TCR beta chains recognize cytomegalovirus antigens. V-gene and J-gene trimming of TCR beta chains was associated with a missense DCLRE1C variant in a later genetic analysis, and the association was replicated in an independent cohort. According to a later genetic analysis, donors in an Asian-associated ancestry cluster had fewer N-insertions in productive TCRs than the roughly 670-donor mean. At a false discovery rate of 0.05, a later analysis linked some 18,000 TCR beta sequences to specific HLA alleles. CMV serostatus was the only immune exposure information available for the cohort. A cluster of highly shared sequence variants was judged likely to represent a technical artifact of the sequencing pipeline.

This clone was counted between two and nine times. It has no known antigen specificity. No quality values exist for individual bases; no much larger clone is one base distant. The library was generated by the immunoSEQ multiplex PCR assay. For the multiplex PCR, a mixture combining 60 forward primers for TCR Vbeta segments and 13 reverse primers for TCR Jbeta segments was used. A multiplex PCR assay on genomic DNA amplified the CDR3 region of rearranged TCR beta genes. Amplified TCR beta libraries were sequenced as 87-base-pair reads on the Illumina HiSeq System. Per the authors' processing: A later analysis tallied roughly 80 million unique TCR beta chains across the 610 or so repertoires, and around 10 million of those chains were shared by two or more donors. A nearest-neighbor algorithm error-corrected the raw reads and collapsed the reads into unique sequences, merging closely related sequences to remove PCR and sequencing errors. CDR3 sequences were aligned to IMGT reference sequences to assign V, D and J gene segments. Each retained sequence needed at least a six-nucleotide match to both a V gene segment and a J gene segment. A rearrangement was called productive if the CDR3 had no stop codons and remained in frame with V and J, and every other rearrangement was called non-productive. Following IMGT convention, CDR3 was defined as the stretch from the second conserved V-encoded cysteine up to the conserved J-encoded phenylalanine. The earlier analysis of about 590 of the donors excluded sequences that lacked an unambiguous match to a single V gene segment. An earlier analysis of fewer than 650 of the donors classified V segments as functional when productive rearrangements were above 56.7% and as segregating when the standard deviation between donors was above 5%. A statistical classification framework was built for diagnosing cytomegalovirus status from the catalog of TCR beta chain sequences. In a later analysis, TCR nucleotide sequences were compared against IMGT/GENE-DB human TR gene sequences so that V and J genes could be assigned. Using the TCRdist pipeline, a later analysis assigned CDR3 sequences along with most-parsimonious VDJ recombination scenarios. In a later analysis, each TCR beta chain was defined by its CDR3 amino acid sequence together with its V-gene family, and reads without a unique V-gene family were excluded. To address suspected cross-contamination and a sequencing artifact, a later analysis removed around 600 highly shared, low-generation-probability nucleotide sequences. A later analysis calculated a clonal expansion index for each public chain from normalized within-repertoire ranks of inferred template counts. In a later analysis, generation probabilities were computed using a VDJ recombination model fitted to out-of-frame rearrangements, and the results were checked against IGoR. In a later analysis, TCR-TCR, TCR-HLA and TCR-CMV co-occurrence was scored with hypergeometric tests, and a repertoire-size bias correction was applied to TCR pairs. A later analysis estimated false discovery rates by permuting HLA or CMV assignments 20 times. In a later analysis, co-occurring TCRs were grouped using DBSCAN, with TCRdist sequence similarity added in when clustering inside HLA-allele-positive subsets. Co-occurrence clustering excluded repertoires with fewer than 30,000 or more than 120,000 public chains, plus five with anomalous nucleotide sharing. In its TCRdb copy, this immuneACCESS table keeps in-frame sequences only and misses some clones. Where compared with another copy, unresolved V genes explain less than half of these, and the others have no known cause. For V, J and clone size, that table is used; D and trimming come from the DNA. Recorded for this sample are 95,000 to 150,000 clones; 75% of them occurred a single time. The ten largest account for 2.5% to 3.5% of the sample.

The source material was PBMCs. Recombination joined TRBV5-1 with TRBJ2-5, with TRBD2 as a weak D call on 5 bases. This TCR was recovered from a woman aged 45-59 years in good health and CMV-seronegative. The DNA is TGCGCCAGCAGCCCTCACCTAAGCGGACAAGAGACCCAGTACTTC. Its protein product is CASSPHLSGQETQYF.